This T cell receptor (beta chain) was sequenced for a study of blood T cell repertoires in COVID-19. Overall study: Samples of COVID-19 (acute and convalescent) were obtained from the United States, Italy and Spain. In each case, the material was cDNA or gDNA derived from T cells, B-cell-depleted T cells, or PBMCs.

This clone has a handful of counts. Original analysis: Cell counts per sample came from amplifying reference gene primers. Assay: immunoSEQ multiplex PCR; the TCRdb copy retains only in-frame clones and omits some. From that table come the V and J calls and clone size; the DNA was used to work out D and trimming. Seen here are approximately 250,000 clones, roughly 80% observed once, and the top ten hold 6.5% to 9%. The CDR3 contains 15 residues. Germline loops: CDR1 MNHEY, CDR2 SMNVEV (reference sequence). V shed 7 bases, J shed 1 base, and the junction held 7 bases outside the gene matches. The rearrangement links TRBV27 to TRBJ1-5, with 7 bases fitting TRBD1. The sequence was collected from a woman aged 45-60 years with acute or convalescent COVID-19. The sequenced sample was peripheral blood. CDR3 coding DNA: TGTGCCAGCAAGGCCGGGACAGCAAGCAATCAGCCCCAGCATTTT. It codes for CASKAGTASNQPQHF.